In this sample, the clone carrying this TCR beta chain turned up many times. As yet, its antigen is unknown. A CD8+CD4-CCR7+CD45RA+ phenotype served as the sorting definition for naive CD8 T cells. The sample comes from a study of molecular identifiers for immune sequencing clone quantification. Study-wide results and caveats: Clones carrying above 20 RNA copies accounted for over 99% of effector molecules, under 1% in naive cells.

In TCRdb, the PCR reads were re-called with MiXCR into one record per CDR3 protein. Found here are around 94,000 distinct CDR3 sequences, 35% of them singletons; the top ten hold less than 10%. V lost 5 bases, J lost 2 bases, and 3 bases stayed unmatched. This CDR3 has 14 residues. From germline, CDR1 is MNHEY and CDR2 SMNVEV (reference sequence). The chain carries TRBV27 and TRBJ2-7; 10 bases agree with TRBD1. The TCR was taken from a human donor in good health. Some libraries in this study had Jurkat cell RNA spiked in. What was sequenced was naive CD8+ T cells from blood, with Jurkat cell RNA spiked in. Subset specified: FACS-sorted CD8+CD4-CCR7+CD45RA+ naive T cells. CDR3 loop: CASSVGTGAYEQYF. Written as DNA, the CDR3 is TGTGCCAGCAGTGTCGGGACAGGGGCCTACGAGCAGTACTTC.